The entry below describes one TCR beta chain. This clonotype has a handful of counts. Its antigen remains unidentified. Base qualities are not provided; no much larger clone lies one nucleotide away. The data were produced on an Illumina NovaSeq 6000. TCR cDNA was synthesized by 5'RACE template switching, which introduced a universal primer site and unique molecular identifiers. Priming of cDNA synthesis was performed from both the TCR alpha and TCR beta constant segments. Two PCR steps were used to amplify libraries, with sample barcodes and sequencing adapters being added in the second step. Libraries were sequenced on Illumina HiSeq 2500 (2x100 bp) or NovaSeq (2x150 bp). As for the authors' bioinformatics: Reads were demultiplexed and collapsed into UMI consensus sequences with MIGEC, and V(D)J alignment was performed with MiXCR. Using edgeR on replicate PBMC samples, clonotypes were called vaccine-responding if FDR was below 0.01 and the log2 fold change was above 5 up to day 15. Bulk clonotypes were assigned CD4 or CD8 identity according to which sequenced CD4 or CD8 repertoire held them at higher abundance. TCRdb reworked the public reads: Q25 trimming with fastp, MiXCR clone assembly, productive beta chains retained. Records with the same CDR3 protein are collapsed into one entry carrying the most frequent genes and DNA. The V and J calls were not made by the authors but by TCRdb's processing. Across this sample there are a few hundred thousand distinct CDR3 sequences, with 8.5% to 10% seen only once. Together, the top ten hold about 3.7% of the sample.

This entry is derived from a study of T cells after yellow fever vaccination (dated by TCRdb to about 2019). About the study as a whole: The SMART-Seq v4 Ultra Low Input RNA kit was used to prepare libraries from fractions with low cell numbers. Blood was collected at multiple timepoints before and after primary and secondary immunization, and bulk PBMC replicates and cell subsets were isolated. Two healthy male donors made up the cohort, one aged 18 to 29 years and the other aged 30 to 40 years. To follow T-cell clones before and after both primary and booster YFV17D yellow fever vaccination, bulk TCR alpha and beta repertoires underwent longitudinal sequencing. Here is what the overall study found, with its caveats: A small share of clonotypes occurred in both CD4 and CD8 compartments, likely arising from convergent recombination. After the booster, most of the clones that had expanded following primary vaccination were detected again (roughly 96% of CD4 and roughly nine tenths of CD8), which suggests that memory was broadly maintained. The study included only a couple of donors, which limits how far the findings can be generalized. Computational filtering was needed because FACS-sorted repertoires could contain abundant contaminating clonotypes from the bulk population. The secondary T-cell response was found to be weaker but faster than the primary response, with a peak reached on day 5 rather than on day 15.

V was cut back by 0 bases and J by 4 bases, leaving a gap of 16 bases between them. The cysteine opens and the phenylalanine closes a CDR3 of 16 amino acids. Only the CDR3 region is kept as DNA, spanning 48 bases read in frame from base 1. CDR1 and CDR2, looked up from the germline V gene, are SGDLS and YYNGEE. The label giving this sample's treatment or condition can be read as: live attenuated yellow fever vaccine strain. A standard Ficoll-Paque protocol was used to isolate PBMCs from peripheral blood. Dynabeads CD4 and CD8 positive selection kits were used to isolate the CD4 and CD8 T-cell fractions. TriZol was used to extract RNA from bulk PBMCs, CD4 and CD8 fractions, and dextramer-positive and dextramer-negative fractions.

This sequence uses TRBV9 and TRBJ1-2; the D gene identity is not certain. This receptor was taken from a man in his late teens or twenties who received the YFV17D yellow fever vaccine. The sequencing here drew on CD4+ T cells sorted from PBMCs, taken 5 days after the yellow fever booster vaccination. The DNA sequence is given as TGTGCCAGCAGCGTAGATGACCGTCGGACTGGCTATGGCTACACCTTC. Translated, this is CASSVDDRRTGYGYTF.